These T cell receptor beta chains were read from a single sample in a study of blood T cell repertoires in COVID-19. Using immunoSEQ multiplex PCR, the repertoire was profiled, and TCRdb retains in-frame clones only, with some absent. The data contain 120,000 or so clones, around three quarters of them singletons. Sample: peripheral blood. All receptors come from a man between 40 and 49 years old with active or convalescent COVID-19. The CDR3 runs from the conserved cysteine through the conserved F or W. Each record gives: J gene, V gene, clone size, CDR3 length, CDR3 protein. Size tells how often a clone was seen (once, few, many) or the class of an expanded clone, and some rows leave it out.

j_gene: TRBJ2-2
v_gene: TRBV4-1
abundance: -
len: 19
CDR3aa: CASSQGTPGQLLGTGELFF

j_gene: TRBJ1-5
v_gene: TRBV27
abundance: -
len: 14
CDR3aa: CASSSNIAYQPQHF

j_gene: TRBJ1-1
v_gene: TRBV6-2/TRBV6-3
abundance: -
len: 14
CDR3aa: CASSYSRQATEAFF

j_gene: TRBJ2-1
v_gene: TRBV11-2
abundance: -
len: 17
CDR3aa: CASSLDLAGGAYNEQFF

j_gene: TRBJ2-1
v_gene: TRBV13
abundance: once
len: 19
CDR3aa: CASSSVGTGGTMGYNEQFF

j_gene: TRBJ2-1
v_gene: TRBV15
abundance: -
len: 18
CDR3aa: CATSREPGKGQDFNEQFF

j_gene: TRBJ2-1
v_gene: TRBV7-2
abundance: few
len: 14
CDR3aa: CASSFPGQGNEQFF

j_gene: TRBJ1-1
v_gene: TRBV6-1
abundance: -
len: 13
CDR3aa: CASSESTIGEAFF

j_gene: TRBJ2-2
v_gene: TRBV6-6
abundance: -
len: 15
CDR3aa: CASSQSGGGVGELFF

j_gene: TRBJ2-7
v_gene: TRBV21-1
abundance: -
len: 15
CDR3aa: CASSKELAGAEEQYF

j_gene: TRBJ2-3
v_gene: TRBV27
abundance: -
len: 13
CDR3aa: CASSAGLTDTQYF

j_gene: TRBJ1-4
v_gene: TRBV27
abundance: -
len: 16
CDR3aa: CASSLTGQALGEKLFF

j_gene: TRBJ1-2
v_gene: TRBV11-3
abundance: -
len: 12
CDR3aa: CASSPRQGGYTF

j_gene: TRBJ2-7
v_gene: TRBV9
abundance: -
len: 15
CDR3aa: CASSVGREGSYEQYF

j_gene: TRBJ1-2
v_gene: TRBV5-1
abundance: once
len: 12
CDR3aa: CASSPGATGYTF

j_gene: TRBJ2-5
v_gene: TRBV12-5
abundance: -
len: 13
CDR3aa: CASAADRGETQYF

j_gene: TRBJ1-2
v_gene: TRBV6-5
abundance: -
len: 14
CDR3aa: CATTAGTTPYGYTF

j_gene: TRBJ1-6
v_gene: TRBV4-3
abundance: once
len: 14
CDR3aa: CASSQVEGRSPLHF

j_gene: TRBJ2-1
v_gene: TRBV19
abundance: few
len: 15
CDR3aa: CASSWTGGSYNEQFF

j_gene: TRBJ2-1
v_gene: TRBV5-5
abundance: -
len: 16
CDR3aa: CASSLVGGQVYNEQFF

j_gene: TRBJ2-7
v_gene: TRBV4-1
abundance: -
len: 14
CDR3aa: CASSQPVPRSEQYF

j_gene: TRBJ2-2
v_gene: TRBV2
abundance: -
len: 15
CDR3aa: CASKRQGENTGELFF

j_gene: TRBJ2-1
v_gene: TRBV4-1
abundance: -
len: 19
CDR3aa: CASSRQLSGRTPRVDEQFF

j_gene: TRBJ2-7
v_gene: TRBV12-3/TRBV12-4
abundance: few
len: 13
CDR3aa: CASRPGGTYEQYF

j_gene: TRBJ1-4
v_gene: TRBV7-2
abundance: -
len: 13
CDR3aa: CASSRTDREKLFF

j_gene: TRBJ2-5
v_gene: TRBV5-1
abundance: -
len: 14
CDR3aa: CASSLGQGEETQYF

j_gene: TRBJ2-7
v_gene: TRBV3-1/TRBV3-2
abundance: -
len: 16
CDR3aa: CASSQGLGTGPREQYF

j_gene: TRBJ2-5
v_gene: TRBV24-1
abundance: -
len: 17
CDR3aa: CATSDLAQGARQETQYF

j_gene: TRBJ1-5
v_gene: TRBV7-6
abundance: -
len: 15
CDR3aa: CASSLGQGVRQPQHF

j_gene: TRBJ2-2
v_gene: TRBV9
abundance: -
len: 16
CDR3aa: CASSGGQGPGTGELFF

j_gene: TRBJ1-2
v_gene: TRBV2
abundance: few
len: 13
CDR3aa: CASSEQGAEGYTF

j_gene: TRBJ2-1
v_gene: TRBV5-6
abundance: -
len: 16
CDR3aa: CASSPRQGRYYNEQFF

j_gene: TRBJ2-1
v_gene: TRBV2
abundance: -
len: 16
CDR3aa: CASSGPGLAGGNEQFF

j_gene: TRBJ1-2
v_gene: TRBV5-1
abundance: -
len: 14
CDR3aa: CASRDRTGISGYTF

j_gene: TRBJ1-2
v_gene: TRBV2
abundance: -
len: 13
CDR3aa: CASSVHSQDGYTF

j_gene: TRBJ2-5
v_gene: TRBV10-3
abundance: -
len: 12
CDR3aa: CATAGDQETQYF

j_gene: TRBJ2-2
v_gene: TRBV15
abundance: once
len: 18
CDR3aa: CATSIQIPGGANTGELFF

j_gene: TRBJ2-7
v_gene: TRBV15
abundance: -
len: 12
CDR3aa: CATSSLAAEQYF

j_gene: TRBJ1-4
v_gene: TRBV6-5
abundance: -
len: 14
CDR3aa: CASSPRTVNEKLFF

j_gene: TRBJ2-1
v_gene: TRBV19
abundance: -
len: 13
CDR3aa: CASSTQTNGEQFF

j_gene: TRBJ1-2
v_gene: TRBV28
abundance: few
len: 11
CDR3aa: CASSTAEGYTF

j_gene: TRBJ1-2
v_gene: TRBV30
abundance: -
len: 15
CDR3aa: CASERFTAGNYGYTF

j_gene: TRBJ2-7
v_gene: TRBV9
abundance: -
len: 14
CDR3aa: CASSVGQGSGEQYF

j_gene: TRBJ2-1
v_gene: TRBV9
abundance: -
len: 15
CDR3aa: CASSVPETGGSEQFF

j_gene: TRBJ1-2
v_gene: TRBV5-6
abundance: -
len: 11
CDR3aa: CASRSGVDYTF

j_gene: TRBJ2-3
v_gene: TRBV7-6
abundance: -
len: 16
CDR3aa: CASSTGLAGVTDTQYF

j_gene: TRBJ1-1
v_gene: TRBV7-2
abundance: -
len: 12
CDR3aa: CASSTRTGRAFF

j_gene: TRBJ1-1
v_gene: TRBV18
abundance: few
len: 13
CDR3aa: CASSPPGLTEAFF

j_gene: TRBJ1-6
v_gene: TRBV2
abundance: -
len: 13
CDR3aa: CASNLRGNSPLHF

j_gene: TRBJ2-7
v_gene: TRBV7-9
abundance: once
len: 13
CDR3aa: CASSPTGGYEQYF

j_gene: TRBJ2-3
v_gene: TRBV4-1
abundance: -
len: 13
CDR3aa: CASSQLGPLAQYF

j_gene: TRBJ2-1
v_gene: TRBV7-9
abundance: -
len: 15
CDR3aa: CASSLEGRGYNEQFF

j_gene: TRBJ1-4
v_gene: TRBV19
abundance: once
len: 15
CDR3aa: CASSSRDRINEKLFF

j_gene: TRBJ1-1
v_gene: TRBV28
abundance: -
len: 11
CDR3aa: CASRRGTEAFF

j_gene: TRBJ2-5
v_gene: TRBV11-3
abundance: -
len: 17
CDR3aa: CASSRSLAGGYQETQYF

j_gene: TRBJ2-1
v_gene: TRBV5-4
abundance: -
len: 13
CDR3aa: CASSFDRVREQFF

j_gene: TRBJ2-3
v_gene: TRBV18
abundance: -
len: 16
CDR3aa: CASSPVSGPSTDTQYF